A selection of T cell receptor beta chains follows, all from one sample in a study of glioma-infiltrating T cells. TCRdb called the multiplex PCR reads again in MiXCR, with one record for every CDR3 protein. The sample carries about 200,000 distinct CDR3 sequences, approximately 30% recorded once. The source material was glioma tissue, nonneoplastic brain tissue, or PBMCs (not recorded which). The receptors were gathered from a human donor with low-grade glioma or glioblastoma, undergoing nonglioma brain surgery, or in good health (not recorded which). Each CDR3 is given with its conserved first and last residue. The D gene is left open where the match is weak. Clone size is not always given. Where it is, it says once, few, many or a class for expanded clones.

j_call: TRBJ2-1; d_call: -; clone_size: -; v_call: TRBV20-1; cdr3_nt: TGCAGTGCTAGGGCCCGAGGAGGGGACAATGAGCAGTTATTC; cdr3_aa: CSARARGGDNEQLF
j_call: TRBJ2-7; d_call: TRBD2; clone_size: many; v_call: TRBV7-2; cdr3_nt: TGTGCCAGCACAGGCCGAGCGGGAGAGCAGTACTTC; cdr3_aa: CASTGRAGEQYF
j_call: TRBJ1-2; d_call: -; clone_size: few; v_call: TRBV10-3; cdr3_nt: TGTGCCATCACCAAGACGGGAGATGGGGATGGCTACACCTTC; cdr3_aa: CAITKTGDGDGYTF
j_call: TRBJ2-2; d_call: -; clone_size: few; v_call: TRBV7-9; cdr3_nt: TGTGCCAGCAGCTTAGCGCAGGGGACTTCGGGGGAGCTGTTTTTT; cdr3_aa: CASSLAQGTSGELFF
j_call: TRBJ1-4; d_call: -; clone_size: few; v_call: TRBV19; cdr3_nt: TGTGCCACTTCCAGGGACACCCAAGGATATGAAAAACTGTTTTTT; cdr3_aa: CATSRDTQGYEKLFF
j_call: TRBJ2-3; d_call: -; clone_size: many; v_call: TRBV10-3; cdr3_nt: TGTGCCATCAGTGAGGGACAGGGAGGGTCAGATACGCAGTATTTT; cdr3_aa: CAISEGQGGSDTQYF
j_call: TRBJ2-7; d_call: TRBD2; clone_size: many; v_call: TRBV28; cdr3_nt: TGTGCCAGCAGGAAAGCGGGAGCCGAGCAGTACTTC; cdr3_aa: CASRKAGAEQYF
j_call: TRBJ1-5; d_call: -; clone_size: many; v_call: TRBV3-1; cdr3_nt: TGTGCCAGCAGCCAGCAGGTTAGCAATCAGCCCCAGCATTTT; cdr3_aa: CASSQQVSNQPQHF
j_call: TRBJ2-5; d_call: -; clone_size: few; v_call: TRBV4-3; cdr3_nt: TGCGCCAGCAGCCAAGATCCGGCCTATGCGGGGTGGGCGGAGACCCAGTACTTC; cdr3_aa: CASSQDPAYAGWAETQYF
j_call: TRBJ1-4; d_call: TRBD1; clone_size: many; v_call: TRBV4-1; cdr3_nt: TGCGCCAGCAGCCCCGGGACAGGGAGTGAAAAACTGTTTTTT; cdr3_aa: CASSPGTGSEKLFF
j_call: TRBJ2-1; d_call: TRBD2; clone_size: many; v_call: TRBV4-3; cdr3_nt: TGCGCCAGCAGCCAAGATACCGGGGGGGCTGGGTTGGGTGAGCAGTTCTTC; cdr3_aa: CASSQDTGGAGLGEQFF
j_call: TRBJ2-5; d_call: TRBD1; clone_size: few; v_call: TRBV7-3; cdr3_nt: TGTGCCAGCAGCTTTGGACAGGGCCAAGAGACCCAGTACTTC; cdr3_aa: CASSFGQGQETQYF
j_call: TRBJ2-7; d_call: -; clone_size: many; v_call: TRBV28; cdr3_nt: TGTGCCAGCATCTCCGCCCCCCCCTCCTACGAGCAGTACTTC; cdr3_aa: CASISAPPSYEQYF
j_call: TRBJ2-7; d_call: -; clone_size: many; v_call: TRBV7-6; cdr3_nt: TGTGCCAGCAGCTTAGAAGGTTCAGCCTACGAGCAGTACTTC; cdr3_aa: CASSLEGSAYEQYF
j_call: TRBJ2-3; d_call: TRBD1; clone_size: many; v_call: TRBV15; cdr3_nt: TGTGCCACCAGCAGAGGGGACAGGCCCACAGATACGCAGTATTTT; cdr3_aa: CATSRGDRPTDTQYF
j_call: TRBJ2-1; d_call: TRBD2; clone_size: many; v_call: TRBV20-1; cdr3_nt: TGCAGTGCCGCCGGGACTAGTTTTATCGATGAGCAGTTCTTC; cdr3_aa: CSAAGTSFIDEQFF
j_call: TRBJ1-1; d_call: -; clone_size: few; v_call: TRBV5-1; cdr3_nt: TGCGCCAGCAGCGCGGCAGGGGTCACTGAAGCTTTCTTT; cdr3_aa: CASSAAGVTEAFF
j_call: TRBJ1-1; d_call: -; clone_size: -; v_call: TRBV6-6; cdr3_nt: TGCGCCAGCAGCCAAGACGGGGGCCAGAGGGCTTTCTTT; cdr3_aa: CASSQDGGQRAFF
j_call: TRBJ2-7; d_call: TRBD2; clone_size: few; v_call: TRBV7-2; cdr3_nt: TGTGCCAGCAGCTTAGAAGCGGCTAGCGGGGCCTACGAGCAGTACTTC; cdr3_aa: CASSLEAASGAYEQYF
j_call: TRBJ2-5; d_call: -; clone_size: many; v_call: TRBV7-2; cdr3_nt: TGTGCCAGCAGCCTCAGTATAGCGGTTCAAGAGACCCAGTACTTC; cdr3_aa: CASSLSIAVQETQYF
j_call: TRBJ2-7; d_call: TRBD1; clone_size: -; v_call: TRBV7-8; cdr3_nt: TGTGCCAGCAGCTTAGAGATGGACAGGTACGAGCAGTACTTC; cdr3_aa: CASSLEMDRYEQYF